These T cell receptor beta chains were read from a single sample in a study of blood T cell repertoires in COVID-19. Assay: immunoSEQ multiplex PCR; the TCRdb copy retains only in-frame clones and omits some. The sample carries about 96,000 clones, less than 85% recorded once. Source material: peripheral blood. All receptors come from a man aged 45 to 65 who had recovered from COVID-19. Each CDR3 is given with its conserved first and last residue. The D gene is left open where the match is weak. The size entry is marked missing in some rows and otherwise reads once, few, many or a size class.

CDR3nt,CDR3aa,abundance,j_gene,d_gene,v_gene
TGCGCCAGCAGGGAGACAGGGGGGCACAATGAGCAGTTCTTC,CASRETGGHNEQFF,-,TRBJ2-1,TRBD1,TRBV5-1
TGCGCCAGCAGCCTTCAACCCCCAGGCCCCTACGAGCAGTACTTC,CASSLQPPGPYEQYF,-,TRBJ2-7,-,TRBV5-1
TGTGCCAGCAGCTCATACAGGGCGGGGGAAGCCAAAAACATTCAGTACTTC,CASSSYRAGEAKNIQYF,-,TRBJ2-4,-,TRBV5-4
TGTGCCAGCAGCTTCCCATCAGAGACCCAGTACTTC,CASSFPSETQYF,-,TRBJ2-5,-,TRBV7-3
TGCGCCAGCAGCTTGAGAGGGGGCTTCCAAGAGACCCAGTACTTC,CASSLRGGFQETQYF,once,TRBJ2-5,TRBD1,TRBV5-1
TGTGCCAGCAGCCTGGGGGCAAAGGGCACAGATACGCAGTATTTT,CASSLGAKGTDTQYF,-,TRBJ2-3,-,TRBV14
TGTGCCAGCAGCACAGGGTCCCACGAGCAGTACTTC,CASSTGSHEQYF,-,TRBJ2-7,-,TRBV7-2
TGTGCCAGCAGCTTAGTGGGGCGGACGAACACTGAAGCTTTCTTT,CASSLVGRTNTEAFF,-,TRBJ1-1,-,TRBV7-2
TGCGCCAGCAGCCACGCACAGGGGGGCCTCAAGCATGAAAAACTGTTTTTT,CASSHAQGGLKHEKLFF,few,TRBJ1-4,TRBD1,TRBV4-1
TGCGCCAGCAGCGAAGGGGCGGAAAAACTGTTTTTT,CASSEGAEKLFF,once,TRBJ1-4,-,TRBV5-1
TGTGCCAGTAGGGCCCCGGGTGGCATTCAGTACTTC,CASRAPGGIQYF,-,TRBJ2-4,-,TRBV19
TGTGCCAGCAGTACGGTAGGACTAGCGGGATTCTACGAGCAGTACTTC,CASSTVGLAGFYEQYF,-,TRBJ2-7,TRBD2,TRBV28
TGTGCCAGCAGCCGAACCGGGACAATCACAGATACGCAGTATTTT,CASSRTGTITDTQYF,-,TRBJ2-3,-,TRBV4-2
TGTGCCAGCAGTGAATGGCTAGCAACAGATACGCAGTATTTT,CASSEWLATDTQYF,-,TRBJ2-3,-,TRBV2
TGCAGTGCTAGTTATCTAGATACGCAGTATTTT,CSASYLDTQYF,-,TRBJ2-3,-,TRBV20-1
TGTGCCAGCAGTTTAACTGAAGAGAATGAGCAGTTCTTC,CASSLTEENEQFF,-,TRBJ2-1,-,TRBV27
TGCGCCAGCAGCGCGGGGGTAGCCGGGAGCACCATATATTTT,CASSAGVAGSTIYF,-,TRBJ1-3,-,TRBV5-1
TGTGCCAGCAGCTCCGTAAAGGAGGGTGAAAAACTGTTTTTT,CASSSVKEGEKLFF,-,TRBJ1-4,-,TRBV5-5
TGTGGCAACCGGGACAGGGAAGGAGCCCAGCATTTT,CGNRDREGAQHF,-,TRBJ1-5,TRBD1,TRBV6-6
TGTGCCAGCAGCATGGAGGACAGTCCCTATGGCTACACCTTC,CASSMEDSPYGYTF,-,TRBJ1-2,-,TRBV9
TGTGCCAGTAAACTAGCGGGAGGGGAAAACATTCAGTACTTC,CASKLAGGENIQYF,-,TRBJ2-4,TRBD2,TRBV19
TGTGCCAGCAGTTGGTCCCCGGGACAGGGGGCAGATACGCAGTATTTT,CASSWSPGQGADTQYF,few,TRBJ2-3,TRBD1,TRBV27
TGTGCCAGCATCCCAAGACAGGGGGGGCGATACCAAGAGACCCAGTACTTC,CASIPRQGGRYQETQYF,-,TRBJ2-5,-,TRBV21-1
TGTGCCAGCAGCACCGGGACAGGGGGAGGCACTGAAGCTTTCTTT,CASSTGTGGGTEAFF,-,TRBJ1-1,TRBD1,TRBV5-4